This passage covers 4 T cell receptor beta chains from one sample sequenced in a study of shared T cell receptors in the human thymus. Only in-frame clones appear in the TCRdb table, and some are missing; sequencing was by immunoSEQ multiplex PCR. The sample records 500,000 to 550,000 clones, around 82% being singletons. The same sample was also studied in work on human thymus T cells.

Sequencing used thymocytes. Receptors were obtained from a boy under two years old with a congenital heart defect.

V usage is TRBV30 and J usage is TRBJ1-1; D call uncertain. The CDR3 has 12 amino acids. Looked up from germline, CDR1 is GTSNPN and CDR2 is SVGIG (reference sequence). The V and J ends lost 4 bases and 6 bases respectively, with 12 bases between them. The CDR3 nucleotides are TGTGCCTGGACCATACGACGGGCTGAAGCTTTCTTT. Protein product: CAWTIRRAEAFF.

V and J are TRBV4-3 and TRBJ1-2; 8 positions match TRBD1. CDR3 size: 17 residues. CDR1 LGHNA and CDR2 YSLEER come from the germline V gene. Germline trimming cut 3 bases from V and 7 bases from J; bases unmatched to any gene: 16. CDR3 coding DNA: TGCGCCAGCAGCCATCGTACGGAGGGCAGGGGGCAGGGTGGCTACACCTTC. Translation gives CASSHRTEGRGQGGYTF.

The CDR3 nucleotides read TGTGCCAGCAGTTTATCGCGGCGGGAGGGCCGGACGAAAGAGCAGTACTTC. Its translation is CASSLSRREGRTKEQYF. This rearrangement joins TRBV27 to TRBJ2-7; TRBD2 aligns across 9 bases. The CDR3 is 17 amino acids. Germline values: CDR1 MNHEY, CDR2 SMNVEV (reference sequence). The ends lost 0 bases at V and 7 bases at J; junction bases unmatched: 13.

The V call is TRBV21-1, the J call TRBJ1-1. TRBV21-1 is classified as a pseudogene. The CDR3 is 14 residues long. The CDR3 protein is CASPLSGRSFEAFF. Written as DNA, the CDR3 is TGTGCCAGCCCTTTAAGCGGCAGGTCCTTTGAAGCTTTCTTT.